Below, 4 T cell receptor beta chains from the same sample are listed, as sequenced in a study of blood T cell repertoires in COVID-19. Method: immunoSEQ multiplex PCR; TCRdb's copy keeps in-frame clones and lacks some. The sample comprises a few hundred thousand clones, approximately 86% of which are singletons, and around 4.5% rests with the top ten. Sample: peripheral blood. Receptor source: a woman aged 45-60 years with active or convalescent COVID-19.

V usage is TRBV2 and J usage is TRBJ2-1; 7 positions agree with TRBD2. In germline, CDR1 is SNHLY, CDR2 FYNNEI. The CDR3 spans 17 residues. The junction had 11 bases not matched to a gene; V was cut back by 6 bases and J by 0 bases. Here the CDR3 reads CASRLPLAEFSYNEQFF. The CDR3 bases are TGTGCCAGCAGGCTGCCGCTAGCGGAATTCTCCTACAATGAGCAGTTCTTC.

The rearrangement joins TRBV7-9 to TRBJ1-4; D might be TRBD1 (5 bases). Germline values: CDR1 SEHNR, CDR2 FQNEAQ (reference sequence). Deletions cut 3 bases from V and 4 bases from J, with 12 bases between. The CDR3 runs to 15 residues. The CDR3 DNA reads TGTGCCAGCAGCTTTATTGGCAGGGATAATGAAAAACTGTTTTTT. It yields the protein CASSFIGRDNEKLFF.

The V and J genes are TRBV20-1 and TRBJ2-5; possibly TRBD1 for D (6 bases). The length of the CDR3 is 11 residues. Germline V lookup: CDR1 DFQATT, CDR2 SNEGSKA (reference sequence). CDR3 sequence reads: CSGTKKETQYF. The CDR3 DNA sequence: TGCAGCGGGACAAAGAAAGAGACCCAGTACTTC.

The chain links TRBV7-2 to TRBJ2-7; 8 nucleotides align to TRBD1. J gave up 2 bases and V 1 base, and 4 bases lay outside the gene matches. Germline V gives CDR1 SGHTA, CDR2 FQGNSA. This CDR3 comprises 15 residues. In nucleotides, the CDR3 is TGTGCCAGCAGCTTAGTAGGACAGGGACCCTACGAGCAGTACTTC. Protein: CASSLVGQGPYEQYF.